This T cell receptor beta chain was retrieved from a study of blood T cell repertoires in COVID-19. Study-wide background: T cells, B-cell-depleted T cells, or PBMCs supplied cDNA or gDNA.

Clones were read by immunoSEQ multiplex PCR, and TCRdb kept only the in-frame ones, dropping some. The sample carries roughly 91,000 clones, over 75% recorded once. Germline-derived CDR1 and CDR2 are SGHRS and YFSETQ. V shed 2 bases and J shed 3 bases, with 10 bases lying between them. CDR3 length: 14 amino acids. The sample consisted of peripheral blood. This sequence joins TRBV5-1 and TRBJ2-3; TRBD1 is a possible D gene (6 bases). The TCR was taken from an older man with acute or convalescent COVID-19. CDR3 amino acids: CASSFRTETDTQYF. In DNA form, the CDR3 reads TGCGCCAGCAGCTTTAGGACAGAAACAGATACGCAGTATTTT.